This T cell receptor beta chain comes out of a study of PD-L1 blockade in urothelial cancer. In the study overall: Analysis of blood occurred 3 weeks (second dose) and 6 weeks after treatment start. The study, taken as a whole, reports: At the 3-week point, tumor-associated blood clones expanded more in durable-benefit patients.

What went into each PCR as a spike was synthetic TCR analog templates. Sequencing was performed with immunoSEQ multiplex PCR; in TCRdb, only in-frame clones are kept and a portion is missing. The sample has about 76,000 clones, approximately 90% seen once; the top ten hold around 0.87%. Time point here: peripheral blood 6 weeks after treatment start. Patients had locally advanced or metastatic urothelial carcinoma. Of note for this clone: The antigen remains unidentified.

CDR1 is MNHEY, CDR2 SMNVEV, per germline (reference sequence). This CDR3 comprises 13 residues. V shed 4 bases and J 11 bases; nucleotides not matched to a gene: 8. The chain links TRBV27 to TRBJ2-1; TRBD2 matches 7 bases. The material sequenced was PBMCs, taken around atezolizumab (anti-PD-L1) treatment. The TCR sequence derives from an elderly woman with urothelial cancer. This CDR3 reads CASSSQTSRKQFF. CDR3 coding DNA: TGTGCCAGCAGTTCCCAGACTAGCAGGAAGCAGTTCTTC.